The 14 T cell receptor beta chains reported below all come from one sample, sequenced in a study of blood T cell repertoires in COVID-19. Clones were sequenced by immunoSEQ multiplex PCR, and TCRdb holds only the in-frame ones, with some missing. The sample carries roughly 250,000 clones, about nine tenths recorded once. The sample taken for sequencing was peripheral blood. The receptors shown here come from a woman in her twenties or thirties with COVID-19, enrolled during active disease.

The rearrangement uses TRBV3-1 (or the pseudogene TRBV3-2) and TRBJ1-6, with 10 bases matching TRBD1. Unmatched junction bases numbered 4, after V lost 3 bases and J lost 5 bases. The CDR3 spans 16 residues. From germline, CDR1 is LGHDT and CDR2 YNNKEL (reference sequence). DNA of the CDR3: TGTGCCAGCAGCCAGATTGGGACAGGGGATAATTCACCCCTCCACTTT. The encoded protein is CASSQIGTGDNSPLHF.

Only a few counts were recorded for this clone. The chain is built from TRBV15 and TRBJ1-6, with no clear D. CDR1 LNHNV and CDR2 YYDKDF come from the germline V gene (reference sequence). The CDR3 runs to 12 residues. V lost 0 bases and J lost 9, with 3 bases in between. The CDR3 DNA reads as TGTGCCACCAGCAGAGAGGCTTCACCCCTCCACTTT. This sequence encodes CATSREASPLHF.

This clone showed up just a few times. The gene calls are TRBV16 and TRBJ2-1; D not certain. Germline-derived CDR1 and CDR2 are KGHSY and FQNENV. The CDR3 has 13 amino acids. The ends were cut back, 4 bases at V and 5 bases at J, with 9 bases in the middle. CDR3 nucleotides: TGTGCCAGCAGCCTTGGCAGGAACAATGAGCAGTTCTTC. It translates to CASSLGRNNEQFF.

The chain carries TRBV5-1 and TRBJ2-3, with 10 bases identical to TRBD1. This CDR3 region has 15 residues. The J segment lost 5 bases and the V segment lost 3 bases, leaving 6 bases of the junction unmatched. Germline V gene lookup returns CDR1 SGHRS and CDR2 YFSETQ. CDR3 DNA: TGCGCCAGCAGCTCCGGGACAGGGGTTAAAGATACGCAGTATTTT. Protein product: CASSSGTGVKDTQYF. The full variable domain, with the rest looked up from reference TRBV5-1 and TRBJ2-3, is KAGVTQTPRYLIKTRGQQVTLSCSPISGHRSVSWYQQTPGQGLQFLFEYFSETQRNKGNFPGRFSGRQFSNSRSEMNVSTLELGDSALYLCASSSGTGVKDTQYFGPGTRLTVL.

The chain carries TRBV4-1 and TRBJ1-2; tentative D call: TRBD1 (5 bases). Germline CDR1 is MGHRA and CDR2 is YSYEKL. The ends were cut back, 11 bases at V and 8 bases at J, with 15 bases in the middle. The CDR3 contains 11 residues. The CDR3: CAAGGGIGYTF. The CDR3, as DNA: TGCGCCGCGGGGGGGGGTATCGGCTACACCTTC.

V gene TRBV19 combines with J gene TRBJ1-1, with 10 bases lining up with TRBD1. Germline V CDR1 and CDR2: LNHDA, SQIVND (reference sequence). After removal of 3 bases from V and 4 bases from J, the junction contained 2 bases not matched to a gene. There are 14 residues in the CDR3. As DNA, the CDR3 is TGTGCCAGTAGTATGGGACAGGGGACCACTGAAGCTTTCTTT. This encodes CASSMGQGTTEAFF.

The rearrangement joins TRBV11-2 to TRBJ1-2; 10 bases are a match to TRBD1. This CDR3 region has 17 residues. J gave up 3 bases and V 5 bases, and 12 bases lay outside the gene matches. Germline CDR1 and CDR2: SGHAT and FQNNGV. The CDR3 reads CASSARRRDRGHYGYTF. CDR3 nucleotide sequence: TGTGCCAGCAGCGCGCGGCGCCGGGACAGGGGACACTATGGCTACACCTTC. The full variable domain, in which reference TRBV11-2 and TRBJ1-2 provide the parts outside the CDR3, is EAGVAQSPRYKIIEKRQSVAFWCNPISGHATLYWYQQILGQGPKLLIQFQNNGVVDDSQLPKDRFSAERLKGVDSTLKIQPAKLEDSAVYLCASSARRRDRGHYGYTFGSGTRLTVV.

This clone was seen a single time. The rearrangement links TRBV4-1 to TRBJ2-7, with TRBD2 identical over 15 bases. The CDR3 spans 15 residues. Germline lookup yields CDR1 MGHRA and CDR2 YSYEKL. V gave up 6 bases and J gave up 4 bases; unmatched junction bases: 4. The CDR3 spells CASRPGLAGGYEQYF. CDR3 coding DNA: TGCGCCAGCAGACCGGGACTAGCGGGGGGATACGAGCAGTACTTC.

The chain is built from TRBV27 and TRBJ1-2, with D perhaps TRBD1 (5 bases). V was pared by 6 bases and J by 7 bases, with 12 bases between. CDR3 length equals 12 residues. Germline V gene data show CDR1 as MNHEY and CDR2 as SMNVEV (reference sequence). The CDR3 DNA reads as TGTGCCAGCAGGGGCAGGGCGTCTGGCTACACCTTC. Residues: CASRGRASGYTF.

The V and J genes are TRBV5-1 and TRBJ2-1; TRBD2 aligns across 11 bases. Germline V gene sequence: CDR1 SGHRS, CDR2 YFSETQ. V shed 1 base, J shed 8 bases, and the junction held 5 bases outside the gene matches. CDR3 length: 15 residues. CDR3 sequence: CASSLFPSGGYEQFF. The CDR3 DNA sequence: TGCGCCAGCAGCTTGTTTCCTAGCGGGGGGTATGAGCAGTTCTTC.

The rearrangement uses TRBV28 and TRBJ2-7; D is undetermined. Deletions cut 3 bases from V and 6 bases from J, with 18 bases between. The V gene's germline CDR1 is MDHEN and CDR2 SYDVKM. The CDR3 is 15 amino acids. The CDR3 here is CASSLISRSYREQYF. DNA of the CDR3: TGTGCCAGCAGTTTGATAAGCAGGTCCTATCGCGAGCAGTACTTC.

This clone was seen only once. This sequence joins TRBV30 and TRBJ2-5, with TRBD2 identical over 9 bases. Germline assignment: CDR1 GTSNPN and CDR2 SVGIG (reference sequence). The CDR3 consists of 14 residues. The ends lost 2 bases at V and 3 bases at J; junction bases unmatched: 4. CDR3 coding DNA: TGTGCCTGGAGTTTTCGGACTAGCGAAGAGACCCAGTACTTC. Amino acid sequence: CAWSFRTSEETQYF.

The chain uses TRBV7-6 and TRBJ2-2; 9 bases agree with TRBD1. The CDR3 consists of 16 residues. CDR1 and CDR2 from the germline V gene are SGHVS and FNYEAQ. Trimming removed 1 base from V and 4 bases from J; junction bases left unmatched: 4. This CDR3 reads CASSLVGTGSTGELFF. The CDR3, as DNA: TGTGCCAGCAGCTTAGTGGGGACAGGGAGCACCGGGGAGCTGTTTTTT.

The CDR3 coding sequence is TGCGCCAGCAGCCACGCCGAGGACGGGACCTACGAGCAGTACTTC. It yields the protein CASSHAEDGTYEQYF. The chain combines TRBV4-1 with TRBJ2-7, with D perhaps TRBD2 (5 bases). Germline CDR1 and CDR2: MGHRA and YSYEKL. The CDR3 sequence is 15 residues long. The germline V and J ends were trimmed by 3 bases and 2 bases, with 14 bases remaining between them.